The rows below give T cell receptor beta chains drawn from one sample of a study of a mutant IDH1 vaccine in newly diagnosed glioma. No antigen has been identified for these receptors. Here immunoSEQ multiplex PCR was the method, and the copy in TCRdb shows in-frame clones only, minus some. The data show about 81,000 clones, with 70% to 90% seen just once and 2% to 2.5% held by the top ten. The source was PBMCs, collected from a glioma patient whose treatment included an IDH1 peptide vaccine. These receptors originate from a man aged 30-40 years with glioma. Some clones in this sample may be carry-over from other donors' samples. Each CDR3 is given with its conserved first and last residue. The D gene is left open where the match is weak. Only some rows state a clone size, as once, few, many or a class for expanded clones.

>NA|TRBV7-3|NA|15|TRBJ2-1
CASSPGTFLGDEQFF
TGTGCCAGCAGCCCGGGGACTTTCCTAGGCGATGAGCAGTTCTTC
>NA|TRBV2|NA|14|TRBJ2-6
CASSEQTGANVLTF
TGTGCCAGCAGTGAACAGACCGGGGCCAACGTCCTGACTTTC
>NA|TRBV5-5|NA|15|TRBJ1-2
CASSLAGDTIWGYTF
TGTGCCAGCAGCTTGGCCGGGGACACCATATGGGGCTACACCTTC
>NA|TRBV4-1|NA|14|TRBJ2-3
CASSQGEQAYTQYF
TGCGCCAGCAGCCAAGGGGAACAGGCCTATACGCAGTATTTT
>once|TRBV5-4|NA|14|TRBJ1-4
CASGQEATNEKLFF
TGTGCCAGCGGCCAGGAGGCCACTAATGAAAAACTGTTTTTT
>NA|TRBV9|NA|16|TRBJ2-3
CASSVPWGGGTDTQYF
TGTGCCAGCAGCGTACCCTGGGGTGGGGGTACAGATACGCAGTATTTT
>NA|TRBV5-8|NA|12|TRBJ2-5
CASSLSKETQYF
TGTGCCAGCAGCCTCAGCAAAGAGACCCAGTACTTC
>few|TRBV19|NA|16|TRBJ1-5
CASQSHTGLSNQPQHF
TGTGCCAGTCAATCCCATACAGGACTGAGCAATCAGCCCCAGCATTTT
>NA|TRBV9|TRBD1|15|TRBJ2-7
CASSVGQGFSYEQYF
TGTGCCAGCAGCGTAGGACAGGGTTTCTCCTACGAGCAGTACTTC
>once|TRBV10-2|TRBD2|15|TRBJ2-2
CASSASGGGNGELFF
TGCGCCAGCAGTGCCAGCGGGGGGGGAAACGGGGAGCTGTTTTTT
>NA|TRBV5-5|TRBD2|16|TRBJ2-5
CASSLVLAGGFETQYF
TGTGCCAGCAGCTTGGTACTAGCGGGGGGTTTTGAGACCCAGTACTTC
>NA|TRBV11-2|NA|15|TRBJ2-7
CASSPLRGASYEQYF
TGTGCCAGCAGCCCCCTTAGGGGGGCCTCCTACGAGCAGTACTTC
>NA|TRBV25-1|TRBD1|15|TRBJ1-2
CASSALTTGSYGYTF
TGTGCCAGCAGTGCCCTTACGACAGGGTCTTATGGCTACACCTTC
>once|TRBV4-2|NA|18|TRBJ2-6
CASSQVGREAAGANVLTF
TGTGCCAGCAGCCAAGTGGGCAGGGAGGCGGCCGGGGCCAACGTCCTGACTTTC
>NA|TRBV7-6|NA|17|TRBJ2-7
CASSPVNRVESSYEQYF
TGTGCCAGCAGCCCAGTTAACAGAGTAGAGAGCTCCTACGAGCAGTACTTC
>NA|TRBV5-4|NA|14|TRBJ2-5
CASSPGGAGETQYF
TGTGCCAGCAGCCCAGGGGGGGCCGGGGAGACCCAGTACTTC
>NA|TRBV6-1|TRBD2|15|TRBJ2-2
CASRLAGATTGELFF
TGTGCCAGCAGGCTAGCGGGGGCCACAACCGGGGAGCTGTTTTTT
>NA|TRBV5-4|NA|15|TRBJ2-5
CASSFSDREGETQYF
TGTGCCAGCAGTTTTAGCGACAGGGAGGGAGAGACCCAGTACTTC
>few|TRBV7-9|NA|14|TRBJ1-5
CASSLGDNNQPQHF
TGTGCCAGCAGCTTAGGGGACAACAATCAGCCCCAGCATTTT
>NA|TRBV29-1|NA|12|TRBJ1-1
CSVSGGNTEAFF
TGCAGCGTGTCGGGGGGCAACACTGAAGCTTTCTTT
>few|TRBV6-6|NA|15|TRBJ2-7
CASSYGPRSSYEQYF
TGTGCCAGCAGTTACGGACCGAGAAGCTCCTACGAGCAGTACTTC
>NA|TRBV27|NA|16|TRBJ2-7
CASSLSNAGASYEQYF
TGTGCCAGCAGTTTATCGAATGCGGGGGCTTCCTACGAGCAGTACTTC
>few|TRBV6-4|NA|12|TRBJ1-1
CASRDTAGEAFF
TGTGCCAGCAGAGACACCGCCGGAGAAGCTTTCTTT
>NA|TRBV2|TRBD2|15|TRBJ2-1
CASSLTSGSFNEQFF
TGTGCCAGCAGCTTAACTAGCGGGAGTTTCAATGAGCAGTTCTTC
>NA|TRBV10-3|TRBD2|16|TRBJ2-3
CAISGTSGGLTDTQYF
TGTGCCATCAGTGGGACTAGCGGGGGGCTCACAGATACGCAGTATTTT
>NA|TRBV28|TRBD1|17|TRBJ1-1
CASSLSPGTGETSEAFF
TGTGCCAGCAGCCTAAGTCCCGGGACAGGGGAAACAAGTGAAGCTTTCTTT
>once|TRBV19|NA|16|TRBJ2-1
CASSLTTVSSYNEQFF
TGTGCCAGTAGTCTCACGACAGTTAGCTCCTACAATGAGCAGTTCTTC
>once|TRBV5-1|TRBD2|19|TRBJ2-3
CASTPGRGELAVLTDTQYF
TGCGCCAGCACCCCTGGTAGGGGGGAACTAGCGGTGCTCACAGATACGCAGTATTTT
>NA|TRBV6-1|NA|15|TRBJ1-2
CASSAEPDVGYGYTF
TGTGCCAGCAGTGCGGAGCCGGACGTGGGATATGGCTACACCTTC
>NA|TRBV7-5|NA|16|TRBJ2-7
CVRSPWVGTALLGQYF
TGTGTCAGAAGCCCTTGGGTGGGGACGGCCCTGTTGGGGCAGTACTTC
>NA|TRBV7-9|TRBD2|14|TRBJ2-1
CASHPGLGIYEQFF
TGTGCCAGTCACCCGGGACTAGGCATCTATGAGCAGTTCTTC
>NA|TRBV5-1|NA|17|TRBJ1-2
CASSLSPGQQANYGYTF
TGCGCCAGCAGCTTGTCCCCAGGGCAGCAAGCTAACTATGGCTACACCTTC
>NA|TRBV11-3|TRBD1|15|TRBJ2-1
CASSPTGQGIGEQFF
TGTGCCAGCAGCCCGACAGGACAGGGGATCGGGGAGCAGTTCTTC
>medium-sized|TRBV7-2|TRBD2|15|TRBJ2-1
CASSSGGNSYNEQFF
TGTGCCAGCAGCTCCGGGGGGAACTCCTACAATGAGCAGTTCTTC
>NA|TRBV18|NA|16|TRBJ1-1
CASSPSIGFMNTEAFF
TGTGCCAGCTCACCGAGCATTGGGTTCATGAACACTGAAGCTTTCTTT
>NA|TRBV5-1|NA|16|TRBJ2-5
CASSHPKADGQETQYF
TGCGCCAGCAGCCATCCTAAAGCAGACGGCCAAGAGACCCAGTACTTC
>NA|TRBV10-3|NA|15|TRBJ2-2
CAISEGGPGTGELFF
TGTGCCATCAGTGAGGGAGGGCCGGGAACCGGGGAGCTGTTTTTT
>NA|TRBV9|NA|14|TRBJ2-5
CASSPGPHQETQYF
TGTGCCAGCAGCCCTGGACCCCACCAAGAGACCCAGTACTTC
>NA|TRBV10-3|NA|17|TRBJ1-1
CAISESGGVGGRTEAFF
TGTGCCATCAGTGAGTCTGGTGGGGTGGGTGGGAGGACTGAAGCTTTCTTT
>NA|TRBV2|NA|13|TRBJ2-3
CAWAPRRGDTQYF
TGTGCCTGGGCCCCCCGTCGGGGAGATACGCAGTATTTT
>NA|TRBV7-2|NA|15|TRBJ2-3
CASSLTSRERDTQYF
TGTGCCAGCAGCCTCACAAGTCGGGAGCGAGATACGCAGTATTTT
>once|TRBV5-1|NA|13|TRBJ1-1
CASSLDPESEAFF
TGCGCCAGCAGCTTGGATCCTGAAAGTGAGGCTTTCTTT
>NA|TRBV2|NA|12|TRBJ2-3
CASLTETDTQYF
TGTGCCAGCCTCACCGAGACAGATACGCAGTATTTT
>NA|TRBV5-6|NA|16|TRBJ2-1
CASSSKGFKPYNEQFF
TGTGCCAGCAGCTCGAAGGGGTTTAAGCCTTACAATGAGCAGTTCTTC
>NA|TRBV19|NA|14|TRBJ2-3
CASSPDRYTDTQYF
TGTGCCAGTAGTCCAGACCGTTACACAGATACGCAGTATTTT
>NA|TRBV9|TRBD2|17|TRBJ2-3
CASSPRTSGGAGDTQYF
TGTGCCAGCAGCCCTCGGACTAGCGGGGGGGCCGGGGATACGCAGTATTTT
>once|TRBV5-4|NA|14|TRBJ2-3
CASSTWGVSDTQYF
TGTGCCAGCAGCACCTGGGGGGTCTCAGATACGCAGTATTTT
>NA|TRBV13|NA|15|TRBJ1-1
CASSKGHAGDTEAFF
TGTGCCAGCAGCAAGGGACACGCCGGGGACACTGAAGCTTTCTTT
>NA|TRBV28|NA|16|TRBJ2-1
CASSLRRRSAYNEQFF
TGTGCCAGCAGTTTAAGGAGGAGGTCCGCGTACAATGAGCAGTTCTTC
>few|TRBV19|NA|13|TRBJ1-1
CASSTTDNTEAFF
TGTGCCAGTAGTACCACTGACAACACTGAAGCTTTCTTT
>NA|TRBV5-6|NA|14|TRBJ2-5
CASSLVGRQETQYF
TGTGCCAGCAGCTTGGTGGGACGACAAGAGACCCAGTACTTC
>NA|TRBV9|NA|16|TRBJ1-6
CASSRAGSSYNSPLHF
TGTGCCAGCAGCCGGGCGGGGAGCTCCTATAATTCACCCCTCCACTTT
>NA|TRBV6-6|TRBD2|14|TRBJ2-2
CASRGTSESGELFF
TGTGCCAGCAGGGGGACTAGCGAAAGCGGGGAGCTGTTTTTT
>NA|TRBV18|NA|14|TRBJ2-7
CASSPAGGLGEQYF
TGTGCCAGCTCACCGGCTGGAGGGTTGGGCGAGCAGTACTTC
>NA|TRBV18|TRBD1|14|TRBJ2-7
CASSQTDRVYEQYF
TGTGCCAGCTCACAAACGGACAGGGTCTACGAGCAGTACTTC
>once|TRBV15|NA|17|TRBJ1-1
CATSRDEWGKKNTEAFF
TGTGCCACCAGCAGAGATGAGTGGGGGAAAAAGAACACTGAAGCTTTCTTT
>NA|TRBV28|NA|14|TRBJ1-1
CASSLPGTLTEAFF
TGTGCCAGCAGTTTACCCGGGACGCTCACTGAAGCTTTCTTT